Below are 2 T cell receptor beta chains sequenced from a single sample in a study of OX40 agonist ivuxolimab in advanced cancers. Profiled with immunoSEQ multiplex PCR; TCRdb holds only in-frame clones, not every one. The profile shows approximately 82,000 clones, 75% to 90% of them singletons. The sequencing used CD4+ or CD8+ T cells sorted from blood, collected in a trial of the OX40 agonist ivuxolimab. Receptors were obtained from an adult with an advanced solid tumor such as melanoma, head and neck, liver or kidney cancer.

The CDR3 DNA sequence: TGTGCCAGCAGCTTGGATTATCAAAACACTGAAGCTTTCTTT. Translating it yields CASSLDYQNTEAFF. The J gene is TRBJ1-1, the V gene TRBV7-3; D is unclear. Germline values: CDR1 SGHTA, CDR2 FQGTGA. V was trimmed by 3 bases and J by 2 bases, leaving 10 bases between them. CDR3 length: 14 residues.

This clone was found a few times. J is TRBJ1-1 and V is TRBV19; TRBD1 matches at 8 bases. The CDR3 extends over 16 amino acids. The V and J ends lost 8 bases and 1 base, in that order; junction bases with no gene match: 12. Germline values: CDR1 LNHDA, CDR2 SQIVND (reference sequence). CDR3 protein: CASGGGRGQENTEAFF. The CDR3 coding sequence is TGTGCCAGTGGTGGTGGCAGGGGGCAGGAGAACACTGAAGCTTTCTTT.